The sequence of this T cell receptor beta chain was determined in a study of blood T cell repertoires in COVID-19. Study in general: There were acute and convalescent COVID-19 samples, and they came from the United States, Italy and Spain.

Per the study methods: It was from reference gene primer amplification that nucleated cell counts were estimated. The data were produced by immunoSEQ multiplex PCR, yet TCRdb's version contains in-frame clones alone and is incomplete. That table supplies the V and J calls and clone size; D and trimming were determined from the DNA. The profile shows roughly 200,000 clones, under 90% of them singletons. Seattle cases were enrolled at active infection and followed longitudinally. This sequence originates from a person in their 70s with COVID-19, enrolled during active disease. Input material: peripheral blood.

As DNA, the CDR3 is TGTGCCAGCAGCTTAGTTCACTCTGGAAACACCATATATTTT. Amino acid sequence: CASSLVHSGNTIYF. The chain has TRBV11-1 and TRBJ1-3; no definite D call. With 1 base removed from V and 0 bases from J, the gap between germline ends came to 4 bases. Germline loops: CDR1 SGHAT, CDR2 FQDESV (reference sequence). This CDR3 has 14 amino acids.